This entry lists 4 T cell receptor beta chains sequenced from one sample in a study of chemoradiotherapy in HPV16-positive cancers. The protocol was immunoSEQ multiplex PCR, while the TCRdb copy is restricted to in-frame clones and leaves out a portion. The sample holds some 890 clones; approximately 90% are singletons and the top ten take 3% to 4.5%. Sequences were derived from tumor tissue, sampled from a patient who underwent chemoradiotherapy. These TCRs come from a human donor with HPV-associated anogenital cancer.

This chain uses TRBV18 with TRBJ2-5, with 10 bases aligning to TRBD1. Per the germline V gene, CDR1 is KGHSH and CDR2 is LQKENI. The ends lost 3 bases at V and 4 bases at J; junction bases unmatched: 2. The CDR3 length is 14 residues. DNA of the CDR3: TGTGCCAGCTCACCGACAGGGGGCAGAGAGACCCAGTACTTC. Translating gives CASSPTGGRETQYF.

The genes are TRBV4-2 and TRBJ1-3; tentatively, D is TRBD1 (5 bases). The CDR3 runs to 13 residues. Germline V lookup: CDR1 LGHNA, CDR2 YNFKEQ. V lost 5 bases to trimming and J lost 4 bases, with 9 bases between them. CDR3 nucleotides: TGTGCCAGCAGCAATCGACAGGGAAACACCATATATTTT. Translation gives CASSNRQGNTIYF.

The V call is TRBV5-5, the J call TRBJ1-5, with D possibly being TRBD1 (6 bases). The CDR3 has 15 amino acids. CDR1 SGHKS and CDR2 YYEKEE come from the germline V gene (reference sequence). Trimming took 4 bases from V and 7 from J, leaving 18 bases between them. As DNA, the CDR3 is TGTGCCAGCAGCCCATTAGGGGGTGGGGACCAGCCCCAGCATTTT. Its protein is CASSPLGGGDQPQHF.

V usage is TRBV29-1 and J usage is TRBJ1-1; tentative D call: TRBD1 (6 bases). Trimming left V 0 bases short and J 6 bases short, with 14 bases between. The germline V gene encodes CDR1 SQVTM and CDR2 ANQGSEA. CDR3 size: 14 residues. The CDR3 loop reads CSVEDGQQAAEAFF. Here the CDR3 DNA reads TGCAGCGTTGAAGATGGACAGCAGGCGGCTGAAGCTTTCTTT.